A selection of T cell receptor beta chains follows, all from one sample in a study of radiotherapy plus CTLA-4 blockade in lung cancer. Here immunoSEQ multiplex PCR was the method, and the copy in TCRdb shows in-frame clones only, minus some. The table lists some 110,000 clones, about 83% of them singletons. The sequencing here drew on peripheral blood, taken from a patient treated with radiotherapy plus ipilimumab. The source is a human donor with non-small cell lung cancer that progressed on radiotherapy plus ipilimumab. Some clones in this sample may be carry-over from other donors' samples. CDR3s include the opening cysteine and the closing phenylalanine or tryptophan. Each record gives: J gene, clone size, V gene, D gene, CDR3 DNA, CDR3 protein. D genes are given only for firm matches. For some rows the clone size is stated as once, few or many, or as a class when expanded; others skip it.

TRBJ1-2	-	TRBV7-9	-	TGTGCCAGCAGCTCGACTGGGCATGGCTACACCTTC	CASSSTGHGYTF
TRBJ2-1	-	TRBV7-7	TRBD2	TGTGCTAGCAGCTCAGGACTAGCGGGGGTTAATGAGCAGTTCTTC	CASSSGLAGVNEQFF
TRBJ1-1	-	TRBV28	-	TGTGCCAGCAGTCCAAAACAGGGATATAAGGCTTTCTTT	CASSPKQGYKAFF
TRBJ2-1	-	TRBV5-3	-	TGCTTCCCCTTCCTGAATGAGCAGTTCTTC	CFPFLNEQFF
TRBJ2-1	-	TRBV11-2	-	TGTGCCAGCAGCTCAGGGGTTATTTCCTACAATGAGCAGTTCTTC	CASSSGVISYNEQFF
TRBJ2-5	-	TRBV5-1	TRBD1	TGCGCCAGCAGCACGGACAGGGGCGGACAAGAGACCCAGTACTTC	CASSTDRGGQETQYF
TRBJ2-1	-	TRBV5-1	TRBD2	TGCGCCAGCAGCTTTCAACTAGCGGGGTTCAATGAGCAGTTCTTC	CASSFQLAGFNEQFF
TRBJ2-5	-	TRBV5-1	-	TGCGCCAGCAGCTTGGGCGCGCAAGAGACCCAGTACTTC	CASSLGAQETQYF
TRBJ1-5	-	TRBV7-3	-	TGTGCCAGCAGCTTATCCGGGACGACAAATCAGCCCCAGCATTTT	CASSLSGTTNQPQHF
TRBJ1-1	few	TRBV7-8	-	TGTGCCAGCAGCTTAACTGGGCCGAACACTGAAGCTTTCTTT	CASSLTGPNTEAFF
TRBJ1-4	few	TRBV6-1	TRBD1	TGTGCCAGCAGTGAATCGACAGGGGATTGGGAAAAACTGTTTTTT	CASSESTGDWEKLFF
TRBJ1-2	-	TRBV27	TRBD1	TGTGCCAGCAGTCAGGGACAGATCTATGGCTACACCTTC	CASSQGQIYGYTF
TRBJ2-1	-	TRBV5-1	TRBD1	TGCGCCAGCAGCCGGACAGGGCAAGGCTGGTCCAATGAGCAGTTCTTC	CASSRTGQGWSNEQFF
TRBJ2-2	few	TRBV5-1	-	TGCGCCAGCAGCTTCTCCGGGACTTATACTGTCACCGGGGAGCTGTTTTTT	CASSFSGTYTVTGELFF
TRBJ2-3	-	TRBV4-1	TRBD2	TGCGCCAGCAGCCGGGGGACTAGCGCGGATACGCAGTATTTT	CASSRGTSADTQYF
TRBJ2-7	-	TRBV4-3	TRBD1	TGCGCCAGCAGCCAAGCCCGGGACAGTGTTTACGAGCAGTACTTC	CASSQARDSVYEQYF
TRBJ1-3	-	TRBV25-1	TRBD1	TGTGCCAGCAGTGACTCAGGGGGGTCTGGAAACACCATATATTTT	CASSDSGGSGNTIYF
TRBJ1-1	-	TRBV25-1	-	TGTGCCAGCAGTGACGTGAACACTGAAGCTTTCTTT	CASSDVNTEAFF
TRBJ1-1	-	TRBV10-3	-	TGTGCCATCAGTGAGTCCGTTTCCACTGAAGCTTTCTTT	CAISESVSTEAFF
TRBJ2-5	-	TRBV28	TRBD2	TGTGCCAGCAGTTTTATCAGCGGGGGGACGATAGAGACCCAGTACTTC	CASSFISGGTIETQYF
TRBJ2-7	-	TRBV19	TRBD1	TGTGCCAGCTCTTCCATCGGGACAGATACCTACGAGCAGTACTTC	CASSSIGTDTYEQYF
TRBJ2-7	-	TRBV6-1	-	TGTGCCAGCAGTGAATATATAGGAGGGGACGAGCAGTACTTC	CASSEYIGGDEQYF
TRBJ1-5	once	TRBV29-1	-	TGCAGCGCCACCGCGGGTAGCAATCAGCCCCAGCATTTT	CSATAGSNQPQHF
TRBJ1-5	-	TRBV19	-	TGTGCCAGTAGTACTAACCAGGGCAGCAATCAGCCCCAGCATTTT	CASSTNQGSNQPQHF
TRBJ1-2	-	TRBV18	-	TGTGCCAGCTCACTAGGACTGAATAACTATGGCTACACCTTC	CASSLGLNNYGYTF
TRBJ1-3	-	TRBV10-3	-	TGTGCCATCACCCGAGGGGGGGCTGGAAACACCATATATTTT	CAITRGGAGNTIYF
TRBJ2-7	-	TRBV7-9	-	TGTGCCAGCAGCTTTCCAGAGACCCTTGGTGAGCGAAGGGCCTTC	CASSFPETLGERRAF
TRBJ2-7	few	TRBV10-3	-	TGTGCCATCTCCGATGAGGACACCTCCTACGAGCAGTACTTC	CAISDEDTSYEQYF
TRBJ2-7	once	TRBV27	TRBD2	TGTGCCAGCAGGGATTATAGCGGGGGACACTACGAGCAGTACTTC	CASRDYSGGHYEQYF
TRBJ2-1	-	TRBV7-3	TRBD2	TGTGCCAGCGGACTCTCTAGCGGGGAATACAATGAGCAGTTCTTC	CASGLSSGEYNEQFF
TRBJ1-1	-	TRBV5-6	TRBD1	TGTGCCAGCAGCTGGGACAGGGGGGAATCGAACACTGAAGCTTTCTTT	CASSWDRGESNTEAFF
TRBJ1-2	-	TRBV5-4	-	TGTGCCACCCAAGGGGGGCCCTATGGCTACACCTTC	CATQGGPYGYTF
TRBJ1-2	-	TRBV7-2	-	TGTGCCAGCAGCTTGGGCGGAGGATATGGCTACACCTTC	CASSLGGGYGYTF
TRBJ1-2	-	TRBV13	-	TGTGCCAGCAGCGTGCAGGGTGCGTACTATGGCTACACCTTC	CASSVQGAYYGYTF
TRBJ1-1	-	TRBV11-2	-	TGTGCCAGCAGCACCCGACGAAACACTGAAGCTTTCTTT	CASSTRRNTEAFF
TRBJ2-3	-	TRBV7-2	TRBD2	TGTGCCAGCAGCCCGATAAGACTAGCGGGGGGCACAGATACGCAGTATTTT	CASSPIRLAGGTDTQYF
TRBJ2-5	-	TRBV12-5	-	TGTGCTAGTGTCGGGGGAATGACCCAGTACTTC	CASVGGMTQYF
TRBJ2-7	-	TRBV6-6	-	TGTGCCAGTCGTACCCGGGACTCACACTCCTACGAGCAGTACTTC	CASRTRDSHSYEQYF
TRBJ2-7	-	TRBV4-1	TRBD2	TGCGCCAGCAGCCGTGACAGCGCTAGCGGGGCCTACGAGCAGTACTTC	CASSRDSASGAYEQYF
TRBJ2-7	-	TRBV5-1	-	TGCGCCAGCAGCTCTCAGGCCTCCCTCTACGAGCAGTACTTC	CASSSQASLYEQYF
TRBJ2-1	-	TRBV7-8	-	TGTGCCAGCAGCATGGAGATTGGCACCTACAATGAGCAGTTCTTC	CASSMEIGTYNEQFF
TRBJ2-2	-	TRBV13	-	TGTGCCAGCAGCTTCCAGAACACCGGGGAGCTGTTTTTT	CASSFQNTGELFF
TRBJ1-1	once	TRBV16	-	TGTGCCAGCAGCCAATCTCTCTGGGTAGGGTCGGGAATGAACACTGAAGCTTTCTTT	CASSQSLWVGSGMNTEAFF
TRBJ1-5	-	TRBV6-5	-	TGTGCCAGCAGGACAGTACACCATAGCAATCAGCCCCAGCATTTT	CASRTVHHSNQPQHF
TRBJ2-7	-	TRBV5-6	TRBD2	TGTGCCAGCAGCTTGGGTGCCCCGGGACTAAAACAGTACTTC	CASSLGAPGLKQYF
TRBJ1-4	few	TRBV6-1	-	TGTGCCAGCAGTGGGGGGGAAGGTGAAAAACTGTTTTTT	CASSGGEGEKLFF
TRBJ2-3	-	TRBV10-3	TRBD2	TGTGCCATCAGTGAGTCTGGGCGGGGGGGCACAGATACGCAGTATTTT	CAISESGRGGTDTQYF
TRBJ2-7	once	TRBV4-1	-	TGCGCCAGCAGCCCCACACGGATGGTACAGGGACCCTACGAGCAGTACTTC	CASSPTRMVQGPYEQYF
TRBJ1-2	-	TRBV10-3	TRBD1	TGTGCCATCAGTGGTTTCGGACAGGGGGATGGCTACACCTTC	CAISGFGQGDGYTF
TRBJ2-3	-	TRBV5-8	-	TGTGCCAGCAGCTCCAACAGGGTAGCACGCGCAGATACGCAGTATTTT	CASSSNRVARADTQYF
TRBJ1-5	-	TRBV10-3	-	TGTGCCATCAGTGACCTTAACCCCAATCAGCCCCAGCATTTT	CAISDLNPNQPQHF
TRBJ1-2	-	TRBV5-1	-	TGCGCCAGCAGCTTGATAGGCGGTGCTAACTATGGCTACACCTTC	CASSLIGGANYGYTF
TRBJ2-3	-	TRBV5-1	TRBD2	TGCGCCAGCAGCTTTACTAGCGCGAGTACAGATACGCAGTATTTT	CASSFTSASTDTQYF
TRBJ1-3	-	TRBV6-1	TRBD1	TGTGCCAGACGGGGACAGGGGGCTGGAAACACCATATATTTT	CARRGQGAGNTIYF
TRBJ2-2	-	TRBV27	TRBD1	TGTGCCAGCAAACGAGGACAGGGGCCCACCGGGGAGCTGTTTTTT	CASKRGQGPTGELFF